Following are 23 T cell receptor beta chains from one sample sequenced in a study of cytomegalovirus exposure and HLA in healthy donors. The PCR was carried out with 60 Vbeta primers and 13 Jbeta primers. Clones were read by immunoSEQ multiplex PCR, and TCRdb kept only the in-frame ones, dropping some. The table lists over 50,000 clones, 70% to 80% of them singletons, with roughly half in the top ten. The sample consisted of PBMCs. These TCRs come from a man aged 50-60 years in good health and CMV-seropositive.

The chain recombines TRBV6-1 with TRBJ1-5; a possible D gene is TRBD1 (6 bases). The CDR3 covers 15 residues. The germline gives CDR1 MNHNS, CDR2 SASEGT. The V end was cut by 7 bases, the J end by 3 bases, with 16 bases between. The CDR3 protein is CASNSRDINNQPQHF. The CDR3 bases are TGTGCCAGCAACTCCCGGGACATCAACAATCAGCCCCAGCATTTT.

V is TRBV7-2 and J is TRBJ1-2; no clear D gene. Germline V gene data show CDR1 as SGHTA and CDR2 as FQGNSA. The CDR3 covers 11 residues. The V end lost 4 bases, the J end lost 7 bases, and 7 bases lay between the germline ends. CDR3 sequence (DNA): TGTGCCAGCAGCTGGCGGCTTGGCTACACCTTC. It codes for CASSWRLGYTF.

The CDR3 nucleotides read TGTGCCAGCAGTCTGCCTGGGGGGGGTAATCAGCCCCAGCATTTT. It specifies CASSLPGGGNQPQHF. The rearrangement uses TRBV28 and TRBJ1-5; weak D call: TRBD1 (5 bases). CDR1 is MDHEN and CDR2 is SYDVKM in the germline V gene. The length of the CDR3 is 15 residues. Trimming pared 5 bases from V and 4 bases from J, leaving 15 bases between.

The CDR3 DNA reads as TGCGCCAGTCCAATAAGACAGGGCCTTGCTGGGCAGTACTTC. Amino acid sequence: CASPIRQGLAGQYF. The chain employs TRBV5-1 and TRBJ2-7; the match to TRBD1 covers 7 bases. Germline V gives CDR1 SGHRS, CDR2 YFSETQ. This CDR3 comprises 14 residues. Trimming removed 8 bases from V and 9 bases from J; junction bases left unmatched: 17.

V usage is TRBV4-3 and J usage is TRBJ2-5, with 9 bases fitting TRBD1. Germline V gives CDR1 LGHNA, CDR2 YSLEER. V lost 3 bases to trimming and J lost 4 bases; unmatched junction nucleotides: 6. The CDR3 extends over 15 amino acids. DNA of the CDR3: TGCGCCAGCAGCCAGGGACAGGGAGAAGGAGAGACCCAGTACTTC. This gives the protein CASSQGQGEGETQYF.

This sequence joins TRBV10-3 and TRBJ1-2; no firm D call. The germline V gene encodes CDR1 ENHRY and CDR2 SYGVKD. Trimming cost V 7 bases and J 3 bases, with 12 bases left between them. The CDR3 totals 13 residues. The CDR3 bases are TGTGCCATCAAAGGAGGAAACTACTATGGCTACACCTTC. This codes for CAIKGGNYYGYTF.

The V gene is TRBV28, the J gene TRBJ2-1; 7 nucleotides agree with TRBD2. The junction had 9 bases not matched to a gene; V was cut back by 4 bases and J by 3 bases. This CDR3 is 16 amino acids long. The germline V gene encodes CDR1 MDHEN and CDR2 SYDVKM. In DNA, the CDR3 is TGTGCCAGCAGTTCTAGCGGACCCCTGGGCTACAATGAGCAGTTCTTC. Encoded protein: CASSSSGPLGYNEQFF.

This sequence joins TRBV19 and TRBJ2-5, with 9 bases that match TRBD1. The CDR3 consists of 13 residues. CDR1 and CDR2 (germline): LNHDA, SQIVND (reference sequence). The V segment lost 3 bases and the J segment 5 bases; nucleotides outside the gene matches: 1. The CDR3 sequence: CASSIGQGETQYF. In nucleotides, the CDR3 is TGTGCCAGTAGTATTGGACAGGGGGAGACCCAGTACTTC.

The V call is TRBV5-1, the J call TRBJ2-1; the match to TRBD2 covers 15 bases. V shed 0 bases and J 4 bases; nucleotides not matched to a gene: 5. This CDR3 spans 18 amino acids. The V gene's germline CDR1 is SGHRS and CDR2 YFSETQ. The CDR3 is CASSLGTSGGAIYNEQFF. In nucleotides, the CDR3 is TGCGCCAGCAGCTTGGGGACTAGCGGGGGGGCCATTTACAATGAGCAGTTCTTC.

The chain combines TRBV6-1 with TRBJ1-1, with D perhaps TRBD1 (5 bases). Germline V gene data show CDR1 as MNHNS and CDR2 as SASEGT. The V end lost 6 bases, the J end lost 8 bases, and 13 bases lay between the germline ends. This CDR3 comprises 12 residues. This CDR3 reads CASRDTGDEAFF. CDR3 bases: TGTGCCAGCAGGGATACAGGAGACGAAGCTTTCTTT.

This clone has more than one count but fewer than ten. CDR3 nucleotides: TGTGCCATCAGTGAGGGACAAGGAGAAGCTTTCTTT. This codes for CAISEGQGEAFF. The rearrangement joins TRBV10-3 to TRBJ1-1, with D possibly TRBD1 on 5 matching bases. The CDR3 runs to 12 residues. V was shortened by 2 bases and J by 8 bases, with 9 bases between the two germline ends. Germline V gives CDR1 ENHRY, CDR2 SYGVKD.

This clone was seen only a few times. V usage is TRBV5-1 and J usage is TRBJ1-3; TRBD1 matches 8 bases. Trimming took 3 bases from V and 4 from J; bases not matched to a gene: 12. The CDR3 is made up of 17 amino acids. Germline assignment: CDR1 SGHRS and CDR2 YFSETQ. This CDR3 reads CASSSSPQGAVGNTIYF. The CDR3 region has the DNA TGCGCCAGCAGCTCCTCGCCTCAGGGGGCGGTGGGAAACACCATATATTTT.

This clone occurred a few times. The chain employs TRBV7-9 and TRBJ1-4, with D unresolved. Trimming took off 5 bases at V and 2 bases at J, with 15 bases between the two ends. Germline loops: CDR1 SEHNR, CDR2 FQNEAQ (reference sequence). CDR3 length: 16 amino acids. The CDR3 loop is CASSGMTQSTNEKLFF. The CDR3 DNA is TGTGCCAGCAGCGGAATGACACAATCGACTAATGAAAAACTGTTTTTT.

The chain recombines TRBV30 with TRBJ2-2; possibly TRBD1 for D (5 bases). The CDR3 has 15 amino acids. CDR1 is GTSNPN and CDR2 is SVGIG in the germline V gene (reference sequence). Trimming shortened V by 5 bases and J by 2 bases, and 15 bases separated the two germline ends. The CDR3 nucleotides are TGTGCCTGGTTCCAGGGCTCGGCTAACACCGGGGAGCTGTTTTTT. Translation: CAWFQGSANTGELFF. The full variable domain, completed using reference TRBV30 and TRBJ2-2, is SQTIHQWPATLVQPVGSPLSLECTVEGTSNPNLYWYRQAAGRGLQLLFYSVGIGQISSEVPQNLSASRPQDRQFILSSKKLLLSDSGFYLCAWFQGSANTGELFFGEGSRLTVL.

On this clone itself: The junction and the germline gene differ at one end; a read error may be behind it. The rearrangement links TRBV6-4 to TRBJ2-1; the D is unclear. CDR1 is MRHNA and CDR2 is SNTAGT in the germline V gene. This CDR3 comprises 13 residues. CDR3: CVSRTSPGSEQFF. The CDR3 DNA follows: TGTGTCAGCAGAACCAGCCCAGGTAGTGAGCAGTTCTTC.

This clone was counted only a few times. The chain has TRBV5-1 and TRBJ2-1, with D tentatively TRBD2 (5 bases). V was pared by 1 base and J by 6 bases, with 11 bases between. Per germline, CDR1 SGHRS and CDR2 YFSETQ. This CDR3 has 14 amino acids. The CDR3 bases are TGCGCCAGCAGCTTGTCCCTAGCCGGCAATGAGCAGTTCTTC. Amino acids: CASSLSLAGNEQFF.

As to this clone: The junction departs from germline at one end; a sequencing error may be responsible. This rearrangement joins TRBV30 to TRBJ1-5; D might be TRBD1 (5 bases). CDR1 and CDR2 from the germline V gene are GTSNPN and SVGIG (reference sequence). The CDR3 contains 14 residues. CDR3 protein: CDWSVGVSNQPQHF. For the CDR3, the DNA is TGTGACTGGAGTGTAGGGGTTAGCAATCAGCCCCAGCATTTT.

The chain couples TRBV10-1 to TRBJ2-5; possible D gene TRBD1, 6 bases. The closer fit of TRBJ2-7 to the DNA end suggests the J call may be wrong. This CDR3 comprises 14 residues. Germline V gives CDR1 WNHNN, CDR2 SYGVQD (reference sequence). CDR3 nucleotide sequence: TGCGCCAGCAGCCCCGACCGGGACACCTACGAGCAGTACTTC. It yields the protein CASSPDRDTYEQYF.

There are a few counts of this clone. The V and J genes are TRBV6-5 and TRBJ1-1; possible D gene TRBD1, 5 bases. Germline V gene data show CDR1 as MNHEY and CDR2 as SVGAGI. The CDR3 is 13 amino acids. V shed 7 bases and J shed 2 bases, with 11 bases lying between them. The CDR3 sequence: CASTRGPNTEAFF. The CDR3 coding sequence is TGTGCCAGCACGCGGGGACCAAACACTGAAGCTTTCTTT.

The chain uses TRBV18 and TRBJ1-4, with 8 bases fitting TRBD1. The CDR3 contains 14 residues. Germline CDR1 KGHSH, CDR2 LQKENI. V gave up 3 bases and J gave up 8 bases; unmatched junction bases: 5. CDR3 in DNA: TGTGCCAGCTCACCGGACAGGGTGGCCGAAAAACTGTTTTTT. Translating gives CASSPDRVAEKLFF. The complete variable domain, with remaining parts taken from reference TRBV18 and TRBJ1-4, reads NAGVMQNPRHLVRRRGQEARLRCSPMKGHSHVYWYRQLPEEGLKFMVYLQKENIIDESGMPKERFSAEFPKEGPSILRIQQVVRGDSAAYFCASSPDRVAEKLFFGSGTQLSVL.

The V and J genes are TRBV27 and TRBJ1-5, with 10 bases that match TRBD1. CDR3 length equals 15 residues. In germline, CDR1 is MNHEY, CDR2 SMNVEV (reference sequence). V was clipped by 2 bases and J by 4 bases; unmatched bases: 2. DNA of the CDR3: TGTGCCAGCAGTTTAGGGACAGGGGTTAATCAGCCCCAGCATTTT. It translates to CASSLGTGVNQPQHF.

This clone occurred a few times. A single base separates this from a much larger clone, so it may be a read error. Other DNA variants within this sample encode the same CDR3. V gene TRBV9 combines with J gene TRBJ2-7; tentatively, D is TRBD1 (6 bases). Trimming removed 4 bases at V and 3 bases at J, with 17 bases between. The CDR3 is 15 residues long. Germline CDR1 and CDR2: SGDLS and YYNGEE. DNA for the CDR3: TGTGCCAGCAGCTGCCAGGGGCCCAGCTACTACGAGCAGTACTTC. It codes for CASSCQGPSYYEQYF.

This rearrangement joins TRBV7-2 to TRBJ1-5, with 10 bases fitting TRBD1. The CDR3 is made up of 15 amino acids. CDR1 is SGHTA, CDR2 FQGNSA, per germline. The trim removed 4 bases at V and 6 bases at J, leaving 6 bases unmatched. The CDR3 DNA reads TGTGCCAGCAGCTCCCGACAGGGGGCAGGTCAGCCCCAGCATTTT. It specifies CASSSRQGAGQPQHF.